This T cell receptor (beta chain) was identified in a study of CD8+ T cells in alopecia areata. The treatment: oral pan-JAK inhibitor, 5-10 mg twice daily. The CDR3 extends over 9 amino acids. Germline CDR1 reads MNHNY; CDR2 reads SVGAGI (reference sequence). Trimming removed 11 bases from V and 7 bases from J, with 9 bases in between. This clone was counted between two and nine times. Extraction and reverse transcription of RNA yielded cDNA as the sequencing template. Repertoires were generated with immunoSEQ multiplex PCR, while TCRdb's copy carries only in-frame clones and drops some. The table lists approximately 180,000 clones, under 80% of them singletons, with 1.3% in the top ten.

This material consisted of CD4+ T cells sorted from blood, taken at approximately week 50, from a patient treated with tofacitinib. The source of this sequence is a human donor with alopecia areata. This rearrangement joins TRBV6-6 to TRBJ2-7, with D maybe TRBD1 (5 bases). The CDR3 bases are TGTGCCTCAGGGCGGGAGCAGTACTTC. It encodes CASGREQYF.